Reported below is one T cell receptor (beta chain). Its cognate antigen is unknown. The data were taken from a study of post-analysis software for immune sequencing data. CDR1 and CDR2 from the germline V gene are GTSNPN and SVGIG (reference sequence). Trimming took 4 bases from V and 6 from J; bases not matched to a gene: 8. The CDR3 has 13 amino acids. The study, taken as a whole, reports: Patients used a few TRBV segments, including TRBV5-6, TRBV5-1 and TRBV20-1, more often than controls.

Unique molecular identifiers were carried by the TCR beta cDNA libraries. One entry per CDR3 protein results from TCRdb running MiXCR on the PCR reads. The data contain a few hundred thousand distinct CDR3 sequences, 30% to 45% of them singletons. The gene calls are TRBV30 and TRBJ2-7; 8 bases are a match to TRBD1. The sequence came from a girl aged 10 to 17 with multiple sclerosis. Source material: blood. The CDR3 DNA reads TGTGCCTGGAATAACGTCAGGGGGCGCGAGCAGTACTTC. Its protein is CAWNNVRGREQYF.